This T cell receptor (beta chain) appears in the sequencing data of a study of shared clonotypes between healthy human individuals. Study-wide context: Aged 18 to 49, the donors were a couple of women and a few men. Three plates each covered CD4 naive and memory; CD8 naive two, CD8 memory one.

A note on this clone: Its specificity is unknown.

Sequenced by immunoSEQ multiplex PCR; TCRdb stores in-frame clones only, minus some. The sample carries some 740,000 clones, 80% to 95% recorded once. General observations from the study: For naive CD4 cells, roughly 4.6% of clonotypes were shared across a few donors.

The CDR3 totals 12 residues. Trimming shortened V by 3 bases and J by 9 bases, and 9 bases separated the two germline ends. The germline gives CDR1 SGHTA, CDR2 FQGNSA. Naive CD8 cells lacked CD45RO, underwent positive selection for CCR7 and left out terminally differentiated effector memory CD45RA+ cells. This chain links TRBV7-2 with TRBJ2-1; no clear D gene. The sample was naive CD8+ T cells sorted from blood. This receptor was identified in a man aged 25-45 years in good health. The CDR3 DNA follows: TGTGCCAGCAGCTTCCTAGGCCTTGAGCAGTTCTTC. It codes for CASSFLGLEQFF.